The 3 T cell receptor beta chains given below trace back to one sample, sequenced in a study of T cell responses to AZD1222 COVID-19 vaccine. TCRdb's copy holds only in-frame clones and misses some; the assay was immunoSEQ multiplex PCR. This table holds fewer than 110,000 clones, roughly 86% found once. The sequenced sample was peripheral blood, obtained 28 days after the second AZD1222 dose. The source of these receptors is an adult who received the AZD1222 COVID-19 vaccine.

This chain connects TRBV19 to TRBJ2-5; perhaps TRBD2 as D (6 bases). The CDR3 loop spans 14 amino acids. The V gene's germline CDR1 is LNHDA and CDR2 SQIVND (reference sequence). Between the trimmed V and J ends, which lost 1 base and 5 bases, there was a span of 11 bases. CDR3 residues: CASSIGLGLETQYF. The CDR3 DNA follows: TGTGCCAGTAGTATAGGACTAGGGTTGGAGACCCAGTACTTC.

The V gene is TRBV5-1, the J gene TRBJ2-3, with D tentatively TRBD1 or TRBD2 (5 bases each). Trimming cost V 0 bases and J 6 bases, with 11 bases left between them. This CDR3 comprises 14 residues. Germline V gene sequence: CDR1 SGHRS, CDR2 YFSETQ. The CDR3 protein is CASSLAGRDDTQYF. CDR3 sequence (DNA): TGCGCCAGCAGCTTGGCGGGGCGAGACGATACGCAGTATTTT. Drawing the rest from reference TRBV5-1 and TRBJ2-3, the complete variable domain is KAGVTQTPRYLIKTRGQQVTLSCSPISGHRSVSWYQQTPGQGLQFLFEYFSETQRNKGNFPGRFSGRQFSNSRSEMNVSTLELGDSALYLCASSLAGRDDTQYFGPGTRLTVL.

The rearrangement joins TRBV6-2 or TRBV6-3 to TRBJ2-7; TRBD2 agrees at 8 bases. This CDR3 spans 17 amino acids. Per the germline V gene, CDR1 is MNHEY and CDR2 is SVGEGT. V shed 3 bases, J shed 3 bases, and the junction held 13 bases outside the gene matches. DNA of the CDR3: TGTGCCAGCAGTTATTCCCTAACGGGAGGGATCCACTACGAGCAGTACTTC. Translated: CASSYSLTGGIHYEQYF.